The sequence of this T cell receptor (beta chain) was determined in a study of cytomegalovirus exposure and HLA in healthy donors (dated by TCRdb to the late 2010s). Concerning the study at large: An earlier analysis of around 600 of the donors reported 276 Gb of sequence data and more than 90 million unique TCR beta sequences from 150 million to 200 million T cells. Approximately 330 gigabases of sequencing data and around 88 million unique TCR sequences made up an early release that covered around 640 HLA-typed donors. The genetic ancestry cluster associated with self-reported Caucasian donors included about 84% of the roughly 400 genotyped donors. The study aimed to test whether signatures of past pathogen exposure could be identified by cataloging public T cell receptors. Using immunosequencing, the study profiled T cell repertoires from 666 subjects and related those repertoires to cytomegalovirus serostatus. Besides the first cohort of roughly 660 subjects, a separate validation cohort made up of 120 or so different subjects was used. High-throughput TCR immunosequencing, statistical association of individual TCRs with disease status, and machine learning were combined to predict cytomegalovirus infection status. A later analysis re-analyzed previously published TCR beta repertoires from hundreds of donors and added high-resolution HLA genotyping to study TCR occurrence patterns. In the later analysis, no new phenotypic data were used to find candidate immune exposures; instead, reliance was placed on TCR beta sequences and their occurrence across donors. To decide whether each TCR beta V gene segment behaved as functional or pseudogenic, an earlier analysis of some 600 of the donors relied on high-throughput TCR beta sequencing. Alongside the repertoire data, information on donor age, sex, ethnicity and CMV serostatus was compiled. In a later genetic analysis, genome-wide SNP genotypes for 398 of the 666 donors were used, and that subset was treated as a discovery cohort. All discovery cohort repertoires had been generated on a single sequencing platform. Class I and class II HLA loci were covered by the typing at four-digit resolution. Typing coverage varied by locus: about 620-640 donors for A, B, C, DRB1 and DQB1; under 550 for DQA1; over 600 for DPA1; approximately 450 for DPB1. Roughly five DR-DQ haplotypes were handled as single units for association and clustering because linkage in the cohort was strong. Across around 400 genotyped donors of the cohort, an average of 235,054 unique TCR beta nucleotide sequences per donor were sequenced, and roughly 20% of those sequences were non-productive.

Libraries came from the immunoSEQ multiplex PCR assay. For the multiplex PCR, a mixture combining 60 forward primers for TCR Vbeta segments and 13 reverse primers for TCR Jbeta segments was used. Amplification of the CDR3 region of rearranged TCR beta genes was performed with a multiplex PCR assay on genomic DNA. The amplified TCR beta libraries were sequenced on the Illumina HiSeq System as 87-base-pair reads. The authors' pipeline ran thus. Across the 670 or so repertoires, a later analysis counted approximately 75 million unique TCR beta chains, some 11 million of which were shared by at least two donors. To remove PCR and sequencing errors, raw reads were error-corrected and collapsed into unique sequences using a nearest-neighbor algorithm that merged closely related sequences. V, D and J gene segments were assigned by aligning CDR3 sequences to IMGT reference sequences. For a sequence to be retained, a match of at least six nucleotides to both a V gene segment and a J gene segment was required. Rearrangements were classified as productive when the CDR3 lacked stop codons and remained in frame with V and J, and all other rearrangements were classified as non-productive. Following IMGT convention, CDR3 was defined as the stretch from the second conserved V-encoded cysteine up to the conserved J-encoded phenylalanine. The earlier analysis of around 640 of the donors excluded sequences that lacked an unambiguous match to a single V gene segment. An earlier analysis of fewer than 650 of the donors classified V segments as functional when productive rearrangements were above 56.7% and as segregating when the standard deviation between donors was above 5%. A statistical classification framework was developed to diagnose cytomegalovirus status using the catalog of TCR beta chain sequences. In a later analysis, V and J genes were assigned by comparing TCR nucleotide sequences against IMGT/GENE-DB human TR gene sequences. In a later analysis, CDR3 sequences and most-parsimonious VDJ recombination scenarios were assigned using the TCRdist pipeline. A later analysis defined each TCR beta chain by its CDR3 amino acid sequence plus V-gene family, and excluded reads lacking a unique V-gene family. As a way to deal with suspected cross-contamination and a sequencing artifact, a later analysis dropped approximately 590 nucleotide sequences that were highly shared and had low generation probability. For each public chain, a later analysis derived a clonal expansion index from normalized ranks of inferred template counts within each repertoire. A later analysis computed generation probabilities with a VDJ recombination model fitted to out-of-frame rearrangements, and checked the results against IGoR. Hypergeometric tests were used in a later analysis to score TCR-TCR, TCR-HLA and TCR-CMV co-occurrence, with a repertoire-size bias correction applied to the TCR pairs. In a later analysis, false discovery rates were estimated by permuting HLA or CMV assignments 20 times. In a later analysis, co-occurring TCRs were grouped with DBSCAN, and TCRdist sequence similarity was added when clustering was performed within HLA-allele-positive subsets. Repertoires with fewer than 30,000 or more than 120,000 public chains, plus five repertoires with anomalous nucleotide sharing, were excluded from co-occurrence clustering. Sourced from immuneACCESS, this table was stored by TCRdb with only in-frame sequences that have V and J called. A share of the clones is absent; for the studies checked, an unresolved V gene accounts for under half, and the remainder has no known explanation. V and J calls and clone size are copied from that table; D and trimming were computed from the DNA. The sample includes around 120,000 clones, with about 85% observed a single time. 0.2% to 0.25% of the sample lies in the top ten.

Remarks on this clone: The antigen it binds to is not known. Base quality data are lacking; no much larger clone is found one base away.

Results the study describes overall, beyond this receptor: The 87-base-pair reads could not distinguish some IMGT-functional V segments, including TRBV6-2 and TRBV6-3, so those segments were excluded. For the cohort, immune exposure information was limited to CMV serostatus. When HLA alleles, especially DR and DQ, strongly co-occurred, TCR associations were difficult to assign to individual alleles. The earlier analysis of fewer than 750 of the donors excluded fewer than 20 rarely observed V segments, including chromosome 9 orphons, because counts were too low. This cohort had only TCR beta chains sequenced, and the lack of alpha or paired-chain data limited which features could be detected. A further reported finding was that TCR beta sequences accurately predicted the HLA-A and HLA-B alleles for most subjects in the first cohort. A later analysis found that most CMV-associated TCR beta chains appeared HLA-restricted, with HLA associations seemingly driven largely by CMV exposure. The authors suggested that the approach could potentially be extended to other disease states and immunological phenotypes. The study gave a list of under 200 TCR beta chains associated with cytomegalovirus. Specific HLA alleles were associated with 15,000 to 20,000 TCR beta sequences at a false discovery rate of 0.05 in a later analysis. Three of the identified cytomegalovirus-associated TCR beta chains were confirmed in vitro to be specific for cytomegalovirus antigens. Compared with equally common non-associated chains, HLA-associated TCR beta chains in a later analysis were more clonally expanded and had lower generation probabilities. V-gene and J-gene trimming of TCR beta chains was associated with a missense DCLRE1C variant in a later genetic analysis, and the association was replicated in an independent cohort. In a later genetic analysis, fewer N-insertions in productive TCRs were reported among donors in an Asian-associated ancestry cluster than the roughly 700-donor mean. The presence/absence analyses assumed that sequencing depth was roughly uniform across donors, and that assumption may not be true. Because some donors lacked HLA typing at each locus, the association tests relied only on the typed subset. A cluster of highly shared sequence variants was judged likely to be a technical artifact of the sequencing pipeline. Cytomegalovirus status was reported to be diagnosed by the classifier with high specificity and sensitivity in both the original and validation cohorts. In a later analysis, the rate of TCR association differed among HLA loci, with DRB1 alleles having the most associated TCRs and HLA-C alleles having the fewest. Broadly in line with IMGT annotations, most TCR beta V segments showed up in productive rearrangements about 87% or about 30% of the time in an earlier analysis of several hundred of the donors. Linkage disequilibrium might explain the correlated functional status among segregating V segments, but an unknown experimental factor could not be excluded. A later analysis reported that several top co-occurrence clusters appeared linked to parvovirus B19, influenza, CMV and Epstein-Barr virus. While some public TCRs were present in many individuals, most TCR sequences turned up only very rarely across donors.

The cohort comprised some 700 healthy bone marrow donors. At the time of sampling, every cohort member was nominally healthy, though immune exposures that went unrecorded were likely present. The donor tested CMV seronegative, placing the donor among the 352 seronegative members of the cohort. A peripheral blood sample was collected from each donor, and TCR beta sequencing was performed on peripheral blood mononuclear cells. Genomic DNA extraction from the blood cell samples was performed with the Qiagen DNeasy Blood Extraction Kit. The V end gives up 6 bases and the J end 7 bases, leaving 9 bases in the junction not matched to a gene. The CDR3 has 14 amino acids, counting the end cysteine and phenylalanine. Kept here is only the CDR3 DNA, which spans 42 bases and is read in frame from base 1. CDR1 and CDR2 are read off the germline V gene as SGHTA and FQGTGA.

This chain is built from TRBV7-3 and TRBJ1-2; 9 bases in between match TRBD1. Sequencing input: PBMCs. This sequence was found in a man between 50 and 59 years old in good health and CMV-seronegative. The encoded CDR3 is CASRSQGAASGYTF. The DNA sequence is TGTGCCAGCAGGTCACAGGGGGCAGCATCTGGCTACACCTTC.